This TCR beta chain was found in a study of memory CD4+ T cells and cytomegalovirus serostatus. Single viable CD3+CD4+CD8-CD45RO+ cells were sorted as the memory CD4+ T cells. CMV serostatus came from serum IgG against pp150, pp28, p38, p52. CD4+ T cells were isolated by positive magnetic selection. Trimming took 5 bases from V and 6 from J, leaving 12 bases between them. In germline, CDR1 is SGHTA, CDR2 FQGNSA. The CDR3 loop spans 13 amino acids. Regarding this clone: This same CDR3 is encoded by further DNA sequences in the sample.

Original methodology: Out-of-frame sequences were removed, leaving 2,204,828 distinct TCRbeta sequences. The method was immunoSEQ multiplex PCR; TCRdb's version includes in-frame clones alone and lacks a portion of them. Clonal size and the V and J genes are those of that table, whereas D and trimming came from the DNA. The data show 45,000 to 55,000 clones, around 76% seen once. The sequence came from an adult in good health and CMV-seronegative. The chain links TRBV7-2 to TRBJ2-3; D might be TRBD1 (6 bases). Sequences were obtained from memory CD4+ T cells from blood. CDR3 DNA: TGTGCCAGCAGCCTACAGGGTGGCGATACGCAGTATTTT. This gives the protein CASSLQGGDTQYF.